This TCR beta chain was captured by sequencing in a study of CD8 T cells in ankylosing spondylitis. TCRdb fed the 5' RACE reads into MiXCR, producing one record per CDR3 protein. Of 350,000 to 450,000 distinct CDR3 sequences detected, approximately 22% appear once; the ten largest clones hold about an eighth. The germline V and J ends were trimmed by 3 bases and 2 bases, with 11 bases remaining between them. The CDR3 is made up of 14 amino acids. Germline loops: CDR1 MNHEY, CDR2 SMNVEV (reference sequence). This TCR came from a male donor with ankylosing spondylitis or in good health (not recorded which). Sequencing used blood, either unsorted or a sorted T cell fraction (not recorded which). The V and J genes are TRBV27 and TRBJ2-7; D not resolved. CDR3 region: CASSFAGPTYEQYF. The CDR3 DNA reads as TGTGCCAGCAGTTTTGCTGGCCCGACCTACGAGCAGTACTTC.